This T cell receptor beta chain comes out of a study of T cells in Graves' hyperthyroidism and ophthalmopathy. Study-level information: At the time of initial diagnosis and before any treatment, peripheral blood was collected.

The CDR3 runs 19 residues. Germline CDR1 and CDR2: SGDLS and YYNGEE. V lost 3 bases and J lost 0; bases outside the gene matches: 15. Template material for amplifying TCR beta CDR3 regions consisted of RNA transcripts. During a first-round RT-PCR of the TCR CDR3, the HTBI primer set was used. A single record per CDR3 protein comes from TCRdb applying MiXCR to the multiplex PCR reads. This table holds hundreds of thousands of distinct CDR3 sequences, about 13% found once. Stability of Graves' hyperthyroidism was defined as absent ophthalmopathy progression within 18 months. On the basis of clinical symptoms, serum thyroxine and TRAb, thyroid ultrasound and orbital computed tomography, diagnoses were made. PBMCs were obtained from 10 ml fresh peripheral blood.

Material: blood. The chain links TRBV9 to TRBJ2-3; 8 nucleotides agree with TRBD1. This sequence was found in a young woman with Graves' hyperthyroidism. In nucleotides, the CDR3 is TGTGCCAGCAGCGGGGGCAACTACAGGGGGGATACTAGCACAGATACGCAGTATTTT. This codes for CASSGGNYRGDTSTDTQYF.